Below are 20 T cell receptor beta chains sequenced from a single sample in a study of post-analysis software for immune sequencing data. These receptors lack a known antigen. Unique molecular identifiers had been added to the TCR beta cDNA libraries. TCRdb re-analysed the PCR reads in MiXCR, keeping a single row per CDR3 protein. The sample yields 500,000 to 600,000 distinct CDR3 sequences, roughly 47% seen once. Findings and caveats of the study: Patients used about five TRBV segments, including TRBV5-6, TRBV5-1 and TRBV20-1, more often than controls.

Sample: blood. These receptors all stem from a girl under 18 with multiple sclerosis.

The rearrangement joins TRBV7-6 to TRBJ2-1; 10 bases line up with TRBD1. In germline, CDR1 is SGHVS, CDR2 FNYEAQ. V dropped 4 bases and J dropped 12; count of bases not matched to a gene: 12. This CDR3 contains 15 residues. CDR3 protein: CASSSRSGTGVAQFF. CDR3 sequence (DNA): TGTGCCAGCAGCTCCAGATCCGGGACAGGGGTGGCGCAGTTCTTC.

The rearrangement uses TRBV6-1 and TRBJ1-2; D possibly corresponds to TRBD1 (5 bases). V was shortened by 1 base and J by 7 bases, with 10 bases between the two germline ends. The germline V gene encodes CDR1 MNHNS and CDR2 SASEGT. The CDR3 length is 13 residues. The CDR3 reads CASSEGQRSGYTF. CDR3 DNA: TGTGCCAGCAGTGAAGGACAGCGATCTGGCTACACCTTC.

This clonotype was seen a handful of times. The chain has TRBV7-9 and TRBJ2-1; D gene ambiguous. This CDR3 is built from 13 residues. Trimming cost V 4 bases and J 9 bases, with 13 bases left between them. In germline, CDR1 is SEHNR, CDR2 FQNEAQ (reference sequence). In DNA, the CDR3 is TGTGCCAGCAGCTCTGGACCGGACCCTGAGCAGTTCTTC. The encoded protein is CASSSGPDPEQFF. Supplemented by reference TRBV7-9 and TRBJ2-1, the full variable domain reads DTGVSQNPRHKITKRGQNVTFRCDPISEHNRLYWYRQTLGQGPEFLTYFQNEAQLEKSRLLSDRFSAERPKGSFSTLEIQRTEQGDSAMYLCASSSGPDPEQFFGPGTRLTVL.

The chain links TRBV5-1 to TRBJ2-1; 14 nucleotides match TRBD2. CDR1 and CDR2 from the germline V gene are SGHRS and YFSETQ. The CDR3 totals 17 residues. After removal of 4 bases from V and 6 bases from J, the junction contained 9 bases not matched to a gene. For the CDR3, the DNA is TGCGCCAGCAGCCCCAAAACCGGGACTAGCGGGGGCAATGAGCAGTTCTTC. It is translated as CASSPKTGTSGGNEQFF.

This chain links TRBV12-3 or TRBV12-4 with TRBJ2-3; the D gene is possibly TRBD2 (5 bases). V was clipped by 9 bases and J by 5 bases, with 15 bases between them. The CDR3 is made up of 13 amino acids. The CDR3 coding sequence is TGTGCCAGTAACCTCCGGGGATTAGATACGCAGTATTTT. Translated: CASNLRGLDTQYF.

A single count supports this clonotype. The chain is built from TRBV12-3 or TRBV12-4 and TRBJ2-5; D may be TRBD2 (5 bases). Trimming took 0 bases from V and 2 from J, leaving 13 bases between them. The CDR3 loop spans 16 amino acids. CDR3 sequence (DNA): TGTGCCAGCAGTTTAGCTGGATCGGGGAGTCAAGAGACCCAGTACTTC. Its protein product is CASSLAGSGSQETQYF.

The rearrangement joins TRBV28 to TRBJ2-7; D could derive from TRBD1 or TRBD2 (5 bases each). Deletions cut 5 bases from V and 3 bases from J, with 14 bases between. CDR3 length: 14 amino acids. Germline V CDR1 and CDR2: MDHEN, SYDVKM. The CDR3 region has the DNA TGTGCCAGCAGTCCTCGTGGGGACGGCTACGAGCAGTACTTC. This gives the protein CASSPRGDGYEQYF.

This clonotype appeared a few times. The rearrangement links TRBV29-1 to TRBJ2-7; D is undetermined. From germline, CDR1 is SQVTM and CDR2 ANQGSEA. V was shortened by 7 bases and J by 0 bases, with 13 bases between the two germline ends. The length of the CDR3 is 13 residues. The CDR3 loop reads CSALVGSSYEQYF. DNA for the CDR3: TGCAGCGCCCTCGTAGGAAGCTCCTACGAGCAGTACTTC.

The chain employs TRBV20-1 and TRBJ2-1; 10 positions agree with TRBD2. The CDR3 totals 16 residues. Germline V gives CDR1 DFQATT, CDR2 SNEGSKA (reference sequence). The CDR3 nucleotides are TGCAGCCTATCCGGGACTAGCGCCAGATCCTACAATGAGCAGTTCTTC. Translating gives CSLSGTSARSYNEQFF.

The chain uses TRBV7-2 and TRBJ1-2; 9 bases agree with TRBD1. This CDR3 region has 14 residues. V was pared by 1 base and J by 6 bases, with 3 bases of the junction left unmatched. Germline CDR1 SGHTA, CDR2 FQGNSA. The CDR3: CASSLVGQGNGYTF. The CDR3 DNA is TGTGCCAGCAGCTTAGTCGGACAGGGGAATGGCTACACCTTC. The entire variable domain, with the rest obtained from reference TRBV7-2 and TRBJ1-2, is as follows: GAGVSQSPSNKVTEKGKDVELRCDPISGHTALYWYRQSLGQGLEFLIYFQGNSAPDKSGLPSDRFSAERTGGSVSTLTIQRTQQEDSAVYLCASSLVGQGNGYTFGSGTRLTVV.

This sequence joins TRBV12-3 or TRBV12-4 and TRBJ1-2; possibly TRBD1 for D (6 bases). The CDR3 spans 15 residues. Trimming shortened V by 3 bases and J by 8 bases, and 19 bases separated the two germline ends. CDR3 coding DNA: TGTGCCAGCAGTTTGTCGCAGGGGCCTTCGAGGGGCTACACCTTC. Residues: CASSLSQGPSRGYTF.

This chain connects TRBV4-1 to TRBJ2-3; D possibly corresponds to TRBD2 (6 bases). The germline V gene encodes CDR1 MGHRA and CDR2 YSYEKL. Trimming took 1 base from V and 3 from J, leaving 11 bases between them. The CDR3 has 15 residues. CDR3: CASSQGLVRTDTQYF. The CDR3 DNA reads TGCGCCAGCAGCCAAGGACTAGTCAGAACAGATACGCAGTATTTT.

In its sample, this clonotype was seen a few times. An end of the junction differs from the germline gene, which may be a read error. V gene TRBV7-7 combines with J gene TRBJ2-1, with D unresolved. The CDR3 length is 13 residues. The germline V gene encodes CDR1 SSHAT and CDR2 FNYEAQ (reference sequence). DNA for the CDR3: TGTGCTAGCAGCTCCCATGACCTCAATGAGCAGTTCTTC. As protein: CASSSHDLNEQFF.

Only a few counts were recorded for this clonotype. The genes are TRBV6-4 and TRBJ1-2; no clear D gene. The CDR3 loop spans 13 amino acids. Between the trimmed V and J ends, which lost 2 bases and 5 bases, there was a span of 9 bases. CDR1 is MRHNA and CDR2 is SNTAGT in the germline V gene. As DNA, the CDR3 is TGTGCCAGCAGTGACGGCAGTTCTTATGGCTACACCTTC. Protein: CASSDGSSYGYTF.

This clonotype was seen many times. The chain joins TRBV7-8 to TRBJ2-5, with 8 positions matching TRBD1. The junction had 9 bases not matched to a gene; V was cut back by 1 base and J by 5 bases. Germline CDR1 reads SGHVS; CDR2 reads FQNEAQ. There are 16 residues in the CDR3. Here the CDR3 reads CASSLEAGGTGETQYF. The CDR3 DNA follows: TGTGCCAGCAGCTTAGAGGCAGGGGGCACAGGGGAGACCCAGTACTTC.

This clonotype was counted only a few times. The CDR3 loop is CASSPTGTSFDEQFF. The CDR3 DNA is TGTGCCAGCAGCCCGACCGGGACTAGCTTCGATGAGCAGTTCTTC. V usage is TRBV4-2 and J usage is TRBJ2-1; 9 bases are shared with TRBD2. CDR3 length equals 15 residues. Germline-derived CDR1 and CDR2 are LGHNA and YNFKEQ. Trimming at V came to 4 bases and at J to 8 bases, leaving 9 bases not matched to a gene.

The sample holds a few counts of this clonotype. V usage is TRBV3-1 and J usage is TRBJ2-5, with D uncertain. Trimming left V 2 bases short and J 3 bases short, with 4 bases between. Germline V lookup: CDR1 LGHDT, CDR2 YNNKEL (reference sequence). The CDR3 is 12 residues long. The CDR3 loop is CASSQFEETQYF. As DNA, the CDR3 is TGTGCCAGCAGCCAATTTGAAGAGACCCAGTACTTC.

This clonotype was found a few times. In nucleotides, the CDR3 is TGTGCCAGCAGCCCGTTGGCTCAGACAGAGACCCAGTACTTC. Protein product: CASSPLAQTETQYF. V gene TRBV3-1 combines with J gene TRBJ2-5; D call uncertain. CDR3 length equals 14 residues. Germline CDR1 and CDR2: LGHDT and YNNKEL (reference sequence). Trimming shortened V by 4 bases and J by 4 bases, and 13 bases separated the two germline ends.

The chain uses TRBV9 and TRBJ1-4; 8 bases align to TRBD1. The length of the CDR3 is 18 residues. CDR1 SGDLS and CDR2 YYNGEE come from the germline V gene. J gave up 1 base and V 2 bases, and 10 bases lay outside the gene matches. In DNA, the CDR3 is TGTGCCAGCAGCGTTACCATTGGGACAGGCAGAACTAATGAAAAACTGTTTTTT. It encodes CASSVTIGTGRTNEKLFF.

The V call is TRBV12-3 or TRBV12-4, the J call TRBJ1-2; no firm D call. The CDR3 covers 13 residues. Trimming left V 6 bases short and J 8 bases short, with 16 bases between. Here the CDR3 reads CASRTEAEWGYTF. CDR3 DNA: TGTGCCAGCAGGACGGAGGCAGAATGGGGCTACACCTTC.